This T cell receptor (beta chain) was sequenced in a study of Graves' ophthalmopathy and Graves' hyperthyroidism (dated by TCRdb to 2016 to 2019). Looking at the study overall: Peripheral blood was collected at initial diagnosis, before any treatment. An independent validation cohort comprised fewer than 20 hyperthyroidism patients and 15 to 17 patients who later progressed from hyperthyroidism to ophthalmopathy. T-cell repertoires of thyroid tissue and blood were compared in 5 or 6 hyperthyroidism patients. In total, some 130 blood samples were TCR-sequenced: approximately 40 ophthalmopathy, some 75 hyperthyroidism and approximately 17 hyperthyroidism-to-ophthalmopathy patients. The roughly 100 discovery patients were divided at random into training and test sets in a 7:3 ratio. TCR beta repertoire signatures were used to distinguish Graves' ophthalmopathy from Graves' hyperthyroidism and to predict progression to ophthalmopathy. Once sampling was done, hyperthyroidism patients were given methimazole at a starting dose of 30 mg daily, while ophthalmopathy patients were given high-dose intravenous methylprednisolone. A discovery set of more than 90 patients (43 ophthalmopathy, 55 to 65 stable hyperthyroidism) was enrolled to explore V-J signatures distinguishing ophthalmopathy from hyperthyroidism. The study at large found these results: In validation, the model predicted ophthalmopathy progression with about 70% sensitivity and 72% to 80% specificity; 12 predicted patients were CT-confirmed with GO in a median of about 6.1 months. Sample size was not predetermined statistically, and investigators were not blinded to group allocation. Most expanded thyroid clonotypes with a frequency above 0.001 also appeared in blood, which suggests that blood repertoires may reflect the immune response in the thyroid. Ophthalmopathy was separated from stable hyperthyroidism by the 13-signature model with more than 85% sensitivity and 81% to 83% specificity in cross-validation and with 80%/75% in the test set.

For repertoire sequencing, TCR beta CDR3 regions were amplified from RNA transcripts. A first-round RT-PCR used HTBI primers with the Qiagen OneStep RT-PCR kit, followed by a second-round multiplex PCR, size selection and purification. Sequencing of the libraries was carried out on an Illumina HiSeq2000 in paired-end mode with 100 bp reads. On the authors' methods: SOAPnuke was used to process the reads, removing any read that contained adapters or uncalled bases, had a mean Phred below 15, or lacked an exact match to the constant primer or identifier. COPE v1.2.5 was used to merge high-quality paired reads. Clonotypes were defined as unique nucleotide sequences and were aligned to IMGT TRB V, D and J references using MiTCR v1.1. The analysis was limited to V-J combinations with a frequency above 0.0001, which together covered 99.2% of repertoires. For each V-J combination, a TCR clonal expansion and chaos score was defined as F50 clonal expansion divided by the chaos observed in the TCRdist matrix. Welch's t-statistics and random forest were used to narrow the features down to more than 10 V-J combinations, which were then fed into a naive Bayes classifier. The Morisita-Horn index was used to measure how similar the thyroid and blood repertoires were. Through fastp at Q25 and MiXCR, TCRdb rebuilt clones from the public reads, retaining in-frame beta chains. CDR3 protein duplicates are merged, each entry listing the most common genes and DNA. For this entry, the V and J calls and clone size follow TCRdb and not the study's own pipeline. The sample data list a few hundred thousand distinct CDR3 sequences, and around 16% of these were observed just once. The leading ten clones occupy around 1.4% of the sample.

Ophthalmopathy patients were characterized by moderately to severely active disease, a Clinical Activity Score of at least 3, a NOSPECS grade of at least 4, and a disease duration under 3 months. Anyone with other autoimmune diseases, uncontrolled infections, pregnancy or lactation was excluded from the study. Diagnosis was based on clinical symptoms, serum thyroxine, TRAb, thyroid ultrasound and orbital computed tomography. Ficoll-Paque density gradient centrifugation was used to isolate PBMCs from about 9.4 ml of fresh peripheral blood. Total RNA was extracted with Trizol reagent and quality-checked on an Agilent 2100 Bioanalyzer. The CDR3 measures 10 amino acids from cysteine to phenylalanine. Only CDR3 DNA remains: 30 bases, in frame from the first base. Cut back by 2 bases and 8 bases, the V and J ends lie 3 bases apart. CDR1 and CDR2, per the germline V gene, are SGHTA and FQGNSA. This clonotype was counted at least ten times. The target of this receptor is not known. Base qualities are not recorded, but no much larger clone differs from it by a single base.

Material for sequencing was peripheral blood. The receptor's source is a woman between 18 and 29 years old with Graves' ophthalmopathy. Donor details come from another sample of the same person, matched by shared clones. The rearrangement combines TRBV7-2 with TRBJ1-1, with no confidently assigned D gene. The CDR3 here reads CASSLREAFF. The DNA sequence reads TGTGCCAGCAGCTTAAGGGAAGCTTTCTTT.